This T cell receptor (beta chain) is from a study of T cells in Graves' hyperthyroidism and ophthalmopathy (dated by TCRdb to between 2019 and 2020). Broadly, across the study: Peripheral blood samples were taken at initial diagnosis, before any treatment was given. TCR V-J signatures able to tell the groups apart were searched for in a discovery cohort of some 100 patients, of whom fewer than 45 had Graves' ophthalmopathy and 57 had stable Graves' hyperthyroidism. Prospective prediction of ophthalmopathy was tested in an independent validation cohort consisting of 18 hyperthyroidism patients and about 17 patients who later progressed to ophthalmopathy. The 100 or so discovery patients were randomly split 7:3 into training and test sets. In about 6 Graves' hyperthyroidism patients, the study also compared T-cell repertoires from thyroid tissue with T-cell repertoires from blood. After sampling, hyperthyroidism patients received methimazole starting at 30 mg daily, and ophthalmopathy patients received high-dose intravenous methylprednisolone. The paper describes TCR Vbeta CDR3 sequencing of 135 peripheral blood samples, made up of approximately 40 ophthalmopathy patients, 70 to 75 hyperthyroidism patients and about 17 progressor patients. Findings and caveats that apply to the study as a whole: Blood samples also contained most of the expanded thyroid clonotypes (frequency above 0.001), which suggests that blood repertoires may reflect thyroid immune responses. In validation, the model predicted progression to ophthalmopathy a median of roughly 6.1 months before onset, with roughly 71% sensitivity and 72.22% specificity. In cross-validation, a model built on a 13 V-J signature told ophthalmopathy apart from stable hyperthyroidism with under 90% sensitivity and about 81% specificity, and in testing the same model reached 80%/75%. No statistical method was used to fix the sample size in advance, and group allocation was not hidden from the investigators.

Stable Graves' hyperthyroidism was defined as the absence of progression to ophthalmopathy over 18 months of follow-up. Hyperthyroidism patients were newly diagnosed, had a disease duration of under 2 months, and were aged 18 to 65 years. Any patient with an uncontrolled infection, another autoimmune disease, pregnancy or lactation was excluded. Diagnoses were based on clinical symptoms, serum thyroxine and TRAb, thyroid ultrasound and orbital computed tomography. PBMCs were separated from 7.5 to 10 ml of fresh peripheral blood using Ficoll-Paque density gradient centrifugation. Trizol reagent was used to extract total RNA, and RNA quality was then checked on an Agilent 2100 Bioanalyzer. In the case of this clonotype: Its antigen has not been determined. Qualities for individual bases were not recorded, and no much larger clone is one base off.

The CDR3 sequence holds 16 residues, the cysteine and phenylalanine included. Only CDR3 DNA remains: 48 bases, in frame from the first base. V loses 6 bases at its end and J loses 6 bases; junction bases beyond the gene matches: 11. The germline V gene (reference sequence) specifies MNHEY as CDR1 and SMNVEV as CDR2. TCR beta CDR3 regions were amplified from RNA transcripts. The TCR CDR3 was subjected to a first round of RT-PCR using the HTBI primer set and the Qiagen OneStep RT-PCR kit. The libraries were constructed in a second round of multiplex PCR and then size-selected and purified. The libraries were sequenced on an Illumina HiSeq2000 using paired-end 100 bp reads. The study's processing was this. Raw data were processed with SOAPnuke, discarding reads with adapters, uncalled bases, mean Phred below 15, or no exact constant-primer or identifier match. High-quality paired reads were merged using COPE v1.2.5, and each unique nucleotide sequence was defined as a clonotype. MiTCR v1.1 was used to align clonotypes to the IMGT TRBV, TRBD and TRBJ reference segments. Only V-J combinations with frequency above 0.0001, covering roughly 99% of repertoires, were analysed. The TCS score was defined as F50 (clonal expansion) divided by E x V (chaos), with BLOSUM62-based TCRdist calculated between CDR3 peptides within each V-J. Welch's t-statistics and random forest reduced 500 to 550 V-J features to 13, which were used in a naive Bayes classifier (R e1071). In-frame beta chains were kept once TCRdb had trimmed the public reads at Q25 with fastp and called clones with MiXCR. Here each entry gathers all rows of one CDR3 protein and keeps the most common genes and DNA. These V and J calls originate from TCRdb's pipeline instead of the authors' own analysis. The sample table shows about 350,000 distinct CDR3 sequences, and around 14% are seen once. Approximately 25% of the sample goes to the ten largest clones.

The specimen was blood. The receptor was derived from a woman under 40 with Graves' hyperthyroidism. The sequence joins TRBV27 to TRBJ2-1, with TRBD2 identical over 10 junction bases. The CDR3 reads CASRRTTSGMRNEQFF. The nucleotide sequence is TGTGCCAGCAGAAGAACCACTAGCGGGATGCGCAATGAGCAGTTCTTC.